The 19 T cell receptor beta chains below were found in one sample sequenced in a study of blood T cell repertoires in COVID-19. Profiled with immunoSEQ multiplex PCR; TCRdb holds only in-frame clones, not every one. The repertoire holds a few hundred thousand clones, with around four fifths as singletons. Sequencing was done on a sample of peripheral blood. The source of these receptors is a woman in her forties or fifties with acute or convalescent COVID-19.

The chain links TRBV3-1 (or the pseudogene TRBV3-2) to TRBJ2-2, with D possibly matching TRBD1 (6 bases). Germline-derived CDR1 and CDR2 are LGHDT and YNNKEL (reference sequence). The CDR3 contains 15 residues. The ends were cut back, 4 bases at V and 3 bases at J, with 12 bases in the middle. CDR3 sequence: CASSPNGGYTGELFF. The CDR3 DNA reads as TGTGCCAGCAGCCCGAATGGGGGCTACACCGGGGAGCTGTTTTTT.

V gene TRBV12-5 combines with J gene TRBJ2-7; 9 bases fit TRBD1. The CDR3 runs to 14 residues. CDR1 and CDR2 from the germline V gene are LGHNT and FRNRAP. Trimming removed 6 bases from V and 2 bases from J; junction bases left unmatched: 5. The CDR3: CASGMGTGPYEQYF. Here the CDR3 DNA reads TGTGCTAGTGGAATGGGGACAGGGCCCTACGAGCAGTACTTC.

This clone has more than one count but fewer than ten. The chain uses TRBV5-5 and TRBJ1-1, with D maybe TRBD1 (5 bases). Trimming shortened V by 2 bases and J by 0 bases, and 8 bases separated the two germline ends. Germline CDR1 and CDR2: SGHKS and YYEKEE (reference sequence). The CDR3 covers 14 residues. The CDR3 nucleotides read TGTGCCAGCAGCTTCAGGGTAATGAACACTGAAGCTTTCTTT. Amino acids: CASSFRVMNTEAFF.

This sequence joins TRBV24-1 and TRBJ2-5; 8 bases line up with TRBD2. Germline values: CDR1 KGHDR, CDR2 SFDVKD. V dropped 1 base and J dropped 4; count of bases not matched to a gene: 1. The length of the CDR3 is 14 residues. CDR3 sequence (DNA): TGTGCCACCAGTGATTTCACTAGCGGAGAGACCCAGTACTTC. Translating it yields CATSDFTSGETQYF.

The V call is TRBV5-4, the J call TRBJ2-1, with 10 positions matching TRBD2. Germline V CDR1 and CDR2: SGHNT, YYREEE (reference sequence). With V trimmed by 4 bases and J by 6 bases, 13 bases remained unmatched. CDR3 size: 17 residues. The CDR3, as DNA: TGTGCCAGCAGCCTCGTAGTATTAGCGGGAGGTGGCAATGAGCAGTTCTTC. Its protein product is CASSLVVLAGGGNEQFF.

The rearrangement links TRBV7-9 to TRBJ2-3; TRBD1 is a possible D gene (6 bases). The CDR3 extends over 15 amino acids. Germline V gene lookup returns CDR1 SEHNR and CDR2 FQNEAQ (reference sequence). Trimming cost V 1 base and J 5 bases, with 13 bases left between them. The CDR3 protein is CASSLVLGAQDTQYF. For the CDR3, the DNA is TGTGCCAGCAGCTTAGTCCTGGGGGCCCAAGATACGCAGTATTTT.

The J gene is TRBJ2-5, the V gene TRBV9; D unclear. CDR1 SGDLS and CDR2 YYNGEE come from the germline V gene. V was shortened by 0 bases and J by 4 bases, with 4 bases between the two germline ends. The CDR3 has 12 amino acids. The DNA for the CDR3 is TGTGCCAGCAGCGTAGCGGTAGAGACCCAGTACTTC. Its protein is CASSVAVETQYF.

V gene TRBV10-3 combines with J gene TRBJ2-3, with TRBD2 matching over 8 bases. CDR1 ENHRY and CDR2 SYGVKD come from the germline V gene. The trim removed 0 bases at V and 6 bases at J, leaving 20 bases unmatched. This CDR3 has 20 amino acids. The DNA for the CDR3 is TGTGCCATCAGTGAGTCGGGAGCAGCGGGGGCCCCTTTACCTGGGGATACGCAGTATTTT. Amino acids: CAISESGAAGAPLPGDTQYF.

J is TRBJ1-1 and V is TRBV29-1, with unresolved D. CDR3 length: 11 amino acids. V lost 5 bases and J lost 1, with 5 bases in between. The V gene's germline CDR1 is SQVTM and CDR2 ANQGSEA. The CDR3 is CSVSPNTEAFF. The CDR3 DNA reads TGCAGCGTTTCTCCGAACACTGAAGCTTTCTTT.

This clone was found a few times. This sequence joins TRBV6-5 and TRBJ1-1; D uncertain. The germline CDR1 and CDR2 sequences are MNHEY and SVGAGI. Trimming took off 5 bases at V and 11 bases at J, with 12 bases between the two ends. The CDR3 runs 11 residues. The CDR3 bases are TGTGCCAGCAGTACGCGGCAGAGGGCTTTCTTT. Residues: CASSTRQRAFF.

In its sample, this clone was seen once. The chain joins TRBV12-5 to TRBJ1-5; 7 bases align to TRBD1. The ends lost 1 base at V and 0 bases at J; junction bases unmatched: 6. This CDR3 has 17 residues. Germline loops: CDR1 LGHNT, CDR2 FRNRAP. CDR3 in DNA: TGTGCTAGTGGTTTGGCCCTACAGGGGTCTAGCAATCAGCCCCAGCATTTT. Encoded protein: CASGLALQGSSNQPQHF.

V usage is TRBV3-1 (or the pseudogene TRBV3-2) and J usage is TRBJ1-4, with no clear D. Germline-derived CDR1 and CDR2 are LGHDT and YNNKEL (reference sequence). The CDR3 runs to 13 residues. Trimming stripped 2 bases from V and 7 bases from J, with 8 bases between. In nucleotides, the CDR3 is TGTGCCAGCAGCCAAAACCGACTTGAAAAACTGTTTTTT. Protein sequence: CASSQNRLEKLFF.

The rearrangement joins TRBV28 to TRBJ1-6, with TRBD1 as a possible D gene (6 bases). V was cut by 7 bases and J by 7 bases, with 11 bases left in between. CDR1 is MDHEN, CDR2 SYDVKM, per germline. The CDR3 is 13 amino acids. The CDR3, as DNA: TGTGCCAGCATCCCGACAGGAAATTCACCCCTCCACTTT. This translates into CASIPTGNSPLHF.

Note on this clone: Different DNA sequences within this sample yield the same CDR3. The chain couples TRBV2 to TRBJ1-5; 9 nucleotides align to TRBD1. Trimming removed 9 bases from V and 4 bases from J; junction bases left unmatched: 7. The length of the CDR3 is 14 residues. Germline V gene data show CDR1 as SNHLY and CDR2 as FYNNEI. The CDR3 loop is CASSGTGINQPQHF. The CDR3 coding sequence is TGTGCCAGTTCCGGGACAGGGATTAATCAGCCCCAGCATTTT.

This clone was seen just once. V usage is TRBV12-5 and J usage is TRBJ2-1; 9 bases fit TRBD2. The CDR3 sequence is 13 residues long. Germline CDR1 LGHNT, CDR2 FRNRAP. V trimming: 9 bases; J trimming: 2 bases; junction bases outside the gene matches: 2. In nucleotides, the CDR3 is TGTGCTAGCGCGGGAGGGGCCTACAATGAGCAGTTCTTC. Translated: CASAGGAYNEQFF.

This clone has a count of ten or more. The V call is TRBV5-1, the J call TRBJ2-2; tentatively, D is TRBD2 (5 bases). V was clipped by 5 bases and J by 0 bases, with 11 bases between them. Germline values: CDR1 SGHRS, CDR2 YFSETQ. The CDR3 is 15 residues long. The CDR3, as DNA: TGCGCCAGCAGATCGAGCGGAACGAACACCGGGGAGCTGTTTTTT. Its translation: CASRSSGTNTGELFF. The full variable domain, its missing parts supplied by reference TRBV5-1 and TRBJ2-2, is KAGVTQTPRYLIKTRGQQVTLSCSPISGHRSVSWYQQTPGQGLQFLFEYFSETQRNKGNFPGRFSGRQFSNSRSEMNVSTLELGDSALYLCASRSSGTNTGELFFGEGSRLTVL.

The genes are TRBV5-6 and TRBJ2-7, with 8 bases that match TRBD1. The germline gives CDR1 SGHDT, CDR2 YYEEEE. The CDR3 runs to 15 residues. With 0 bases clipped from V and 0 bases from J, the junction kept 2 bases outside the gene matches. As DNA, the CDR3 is TGTGCCAGCAGCTTGGAACAGGGGGGCTCCTACGAGCAGTACGTC. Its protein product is CASSLEQGGSYEQYV.

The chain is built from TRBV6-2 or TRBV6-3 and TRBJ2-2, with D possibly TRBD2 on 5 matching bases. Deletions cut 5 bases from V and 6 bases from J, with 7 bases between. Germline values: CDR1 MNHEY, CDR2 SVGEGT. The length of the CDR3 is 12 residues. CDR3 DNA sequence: TGTGCCAGCAGTACCGGGGCCGGGGAGCTGTTTTTT. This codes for CASSTGAGELFF.

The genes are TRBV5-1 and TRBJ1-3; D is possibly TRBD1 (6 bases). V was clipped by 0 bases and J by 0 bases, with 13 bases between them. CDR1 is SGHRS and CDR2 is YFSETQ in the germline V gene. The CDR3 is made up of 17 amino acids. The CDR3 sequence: CASSLAGTLSSGNTIYF. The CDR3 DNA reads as TGCGCCAGCAGCTTGGCGGGGACACTAAGCTCTGGAAACACCATATATTTT.